These T cell receptor beta chains were read from a single sample in a study of control samples from healthy donors and cancer patients. Here immunoSEQ multiplex PCR was the method, and the copy in TCRdb shows in-frame clones only, minus some. The sample contains about 70,000 clones, 80% to 90% of which appear only once. Specimen: PBMCs. The receptors here all came from a woman aged 45-59 years with head and neck cancer. Both conserved end residues are part of each CDR3. Each record gives: clone size, V gene, D gene, J gene, CDR3 protein, CDR3 DNA. A D gene is named only where the DNA matches it firmly. The size field is filled for only some rows; it gives once, few, many or a size class.

>NA|TRBV6-1|NA|TRBJ1-1
CASSREGSEAFF
TGTGCCAGCTCCCGAGAGGGATCTGAAGCTTTCTTT
>NA|TRBV7-9|NA|TRBJ1-4
CASSPKGGTNEKLFF
TGTGCCAGCAGCCCAAAGGGCGGAACTAATGAAAAACTGTTTTTT
>NA|TRBV6-5|NA|TRBJ1-6
CASSYSPGQGSPLHF
TGTGCCAGCAGTTACAGCCCCGGCCAGGGTTCACCCCTCCACTTT
>NA|TRBV28|NA|TRBJ1-2
CASGNPKNGYTF
TGTGCCAGCGGGAACCCCAAGAATGGCTACACCTTC
>NA|TRBV28|TRBD1|TRBJ2-7
CASRGTGQGRISYEQYF
TGTGCCAGCAGGGGGACCGGACAGGGTCGAATCTCCTACGAGCAGTACTTC
>few|TRBV5-6|TRBD1|TRBJ1-4
CASRAAGTGSEKLFF
TGTGCCAGCAGGGCGGCCGGGACAGGTAGTGAAAAACTGTTTTTT
>NA|TRBV27|TRBD1|TRBJ1-6
CASSPRRQGYGNSPLHF
TGTGCCAGCAGCCCTCGGCGACAGGGTTACGGTAATTCACCCCTCCACTTT
>once|TRBV5-1|TRBD1|TRBJ2-3
CASSQEDRGATDTQYF
TGCGCCAGCAGCCAAGAGGACAGGGGCGCAACAGATACGCAGTATTTT
>few|TRBV27|NA|TRBJ1-5
CASSLSGRGGYQPQHF
TGTGCCAGCAGTTTATCAGGGAGGGGAGGCTATCAGCCCCAGCATTTT
>NA|TRBV9|NA|TRBJ2-2
CASSLLHENTGELFF
TGTGCCAGCAGCCTACTCCACGAGAACACCGGGGAGCTGTTTTTT
>NA|TRBV6-6|NA|TRBJ2-5
CAGGGGGETQYF
TGTGCCGGCGGGGGAGGGGGAGAGACCCAGTACTTC
>NA|TRBV2|NA|TRBJ2-7
CASSETGPTYEQYF
TGTGCCAGCAGTGAAACAGGGCCCACCTACGAGCAGTACTTC
>NA|TRBV27|NA|TRBJ2-7
CASRGRYEQYF
TGTGCCAGCAGGGGACGGTACGAGCAGTACTTC
>NA|TRBV7-8|NA|TRBJ2-5
CASSLGAGVQETQYF
TGTGCCAGCAGCTTAGGTGCCGGGGTACAAGAGACCCAGTACTTC
>NA|TRBV11-2|NA|TRBJ2-3
CASSRGYTDTQYF
TGTGCCAGCTCCCGGGGATACACAGATACGCAGTATTTT
>NA|TRBV7-2|NA|TRBJ1-2
CASSLRQEHSANYGYTF
TGTGCCAGCAGCCTGCGACAGGAACACAGTGCTAACTATGGCTACACCTTC
>NA|TRBV5-1|NA|TRBJ2-2
CASSLGPGRGAGTGELFF
TGCGCCAGCAGCTTGGGGCCAGGGAGAGGGGCGGGCACCGGGGAGCTGTTTTTT
>NA|TRBV11-2|TRBD1|TRBJ2-3
CASSLGTGASTDTQYF
TGTGCCAGCAGCTTGGGGACAGGGGCTAGCACAGATACGCAGTATTTT
>NA|TRBV5-4|NA|TRBJ1-1
CASNPDRPANTEAFF
TGTGCCAGCAACCCTGACAGACCAGCGAACACTGAAGCTTTCTTT
>NA|TRBV3-1/TRBV3-2|NA|TRBJ2-7
CASSQERGREQYF
TGTGCCAGCAGCCAAGAGCGGGGGCGAGAGCAGTACTTC
>NA|TRBV5-1|NA|TRBJ2-7
CASSSGGVSEQYF
TGCGCCAGCAGTTCTGGGGGTGTGAGCGAGCAGTACTTC
>NA|TRBV5-4|NA|TRBJ2-5
CASSLYETQYF
TGTGCCAGCAGCTTGTATGAGACCCAGTACTTC
>NA|TRBV18|NA|TRBJ2-5
CASSPQQGREETQYF
TGTGCCAGCTCACCACAACAGGGTCGGGAAGAGACCCAGTACTTC
>NA|TRBV9|NA|TRBJ2-7
CASSGGHVPYEQYF
TGTGCCAGCAGCGGCGGACACGTGCCCTACGAGCAGTACTTC
>medium-sized|TRBV19|TRBD1|TRBJ2-2
CASSVTGGTGELFF
TGTGCCAGTAGTGTGACAGGGGGGACCGGGGAGCTGTTTTTT
>NA|TRBV9|NA|TRBJ2-1
CASSVGPSGAPSYNEQFF
TGTGCCAGCAGCGTAGGCCCCTCGGGAGCGCCTTCCTACAATGAGCAGTTCTTC
>once|TRBV7-2|NA|TRBJ1-5
CASSSQGSNQPQHF
TGTGCCAGCAGCTCCCAGGGTAGCAATCAGCCCCAGCATTTT
>NA|TRBV4-1|NA|TRBJ2-5
CASTRTPGETQYF
TGCGCCAGCACCAGGACTCCCGGGGAGACCCAGTACTTC
>NA|TRBV19|TRBD2|TRBJ2-2
CASSIDGGAVTGELFF
TGTGCCAGTAGTATAGACGGGGGGGCGGTCACCGGGGAGCTGTTTTTT
>NA|TRBV25-1|TRBD1|TRBJ1-6
CASSGRHRDSFNSPLHF
TGTGCCAGCAGTGGCCGCCACCGGGACAGTTTTAATTCACCCCTCCACTTT
>NA|TRBV28|NA|TRBJ2-6
CASSVPPLSGANVLTF
TGTGCCAGCAGTGTCCCGCCCCTATCTGGGGCCAACGTCCTGACTTTC
>once|TRBV5-1|NA|TRBJ2-1
CASSPGSGYNEQFF
TGCGCCAGCAGCCCGGGGTCAGGCTACAATGAGCAGTTCTTC
>once|TRBV28|NA|TRBJ2-3
CASSPPRRTTQYF
TGTGCCAGCAGTCCCCCCCGGAGAACCACGCAGTATTTT
>NA|TRBV6-2/TRBV6-3|NA|TRBJ2-1
CASSYLGVSEQFF
TGTGCCAGCAGTTACTTGGGGGTCAGTGAGCAGTTCTTC
>NA|TRBV2|NA|TRBJ1-4
CASSERRVAQKLFF
TGTGCCAGCAGTGAACGCAGGGTAGCTCAAAAACTGTTTTTT
>NA|TRBV6-5|NA|TRBJ1-2
CASSRGEVNYGYTF
TGTGCCAGCAGTCGAGGGGAGGTTAACTATGGCTACACCTTC
>NA|TRBV7-9|NA|TRBJ2-7
CASSRDNSYEQYF
TGTGCCAGCAGCCGGGACAACTCCTACGAGCAGTACTTC
>NA|TRBV12-3/TRBV12-4|NA|TRBJ1-5
CASTFLQGQPQHF
TGTGCCAGCACCTTCCTACAGGGTCAGCCCCAGCATTTT
>NA|TRBV3-1/TRBV3-2|TRBD1|TRBJ1-2
CASSQVLGTGGYGYTF
TGTGCCAGCAGCCAGGTCCTGGGGACAGGGGGTTATGGCTACACCTTC